This is a list of T cell receptor beta chains from one sample in a study of blood T cell repertoires in COVID-19. Method: immunoSEQ multiplex PCR; TCRdb's copy keeps in-frame clones and lacks some. The repertoire holds 300,000 or so clones, with around 88% as singletons. The sequenced material came from peripheral blood. These receptor sequences come from a woman aged 30 to 39 who had recovered from COVID-19. CDR3s include the opening cysteine and the closing phenylalanine or tryptophan.

cdr3_aa v_call
CASSQETRFYEQYF TRBV3-1/TRBV3-2
CASSRGTRSYEQYF TRBV6-5
CASSSLTRGQGGELFF TRBV5-4
CASSPQQGGVNSPLHF TRBV9
CASLQGPPGTDTQYF TRBV28
CASSSTTGGTEAFF TRBV11-1
CASSSLGGGQPQHF TRBV27
CASSQGQGGRNNSPLHF TRBV27
CASSEASGHASPLHF TRBV6-1
CTEIYPGAHSNQPQHF TRBV1
CASSDSPGLAGGSGELFF TRBV6-4
CASSRTSGGAGAYEQYF TRBV7-9
CASSLDSSGGAFQFF TRBV28
CASSPGTGYYEQYF TRBV7-2
CASSFTQKGKLFF TRBV5-6
CASSPRGDEQYF TRBV11-2
CAWTRTGELFF TRBV30
CASSLGGQLFF TRBV13
CASSLRTSGVTGELFF TRBV27
CATTTGGNEQFF TRBV24-1
CASSAWAGSTNEKLFF TRBV19
CASSGTSREQYF TRBV2
CASSQAQGGANVLTF TRBV18
CASSSLSSGGPDTQYF TRBV7-2
CASSLQGFWDSPLHF TRBV5-4